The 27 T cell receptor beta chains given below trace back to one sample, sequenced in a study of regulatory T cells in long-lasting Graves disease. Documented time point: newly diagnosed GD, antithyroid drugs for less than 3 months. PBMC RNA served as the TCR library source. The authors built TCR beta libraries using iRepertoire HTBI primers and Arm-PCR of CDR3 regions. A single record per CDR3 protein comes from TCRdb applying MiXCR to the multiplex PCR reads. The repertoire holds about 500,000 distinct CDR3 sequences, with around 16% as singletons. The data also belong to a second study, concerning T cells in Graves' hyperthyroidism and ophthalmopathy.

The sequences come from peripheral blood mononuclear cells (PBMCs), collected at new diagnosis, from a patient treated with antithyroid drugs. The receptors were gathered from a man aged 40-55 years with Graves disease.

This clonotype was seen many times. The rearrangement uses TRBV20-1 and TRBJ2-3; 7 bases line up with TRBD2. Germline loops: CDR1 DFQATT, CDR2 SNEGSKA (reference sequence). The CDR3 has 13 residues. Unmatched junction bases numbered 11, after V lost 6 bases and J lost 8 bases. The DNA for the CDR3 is TGCAGTGCGAAGCCCCCCACTAGCGCTACGCAGTATTTT. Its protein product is CSAKPPTSATQYF.

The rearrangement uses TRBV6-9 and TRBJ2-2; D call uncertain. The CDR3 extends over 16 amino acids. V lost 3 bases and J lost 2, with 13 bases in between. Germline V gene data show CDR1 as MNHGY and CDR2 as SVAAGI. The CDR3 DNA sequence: TGTGCCAGCAGTTACGTTACAGTTGCAAACACCGGGGAGCTGTTTTTT. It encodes CASSYVTVANTGELFF.

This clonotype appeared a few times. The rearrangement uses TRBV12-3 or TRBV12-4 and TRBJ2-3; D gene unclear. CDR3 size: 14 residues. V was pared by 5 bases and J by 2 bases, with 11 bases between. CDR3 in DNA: TGTGCCAGCAGTCGCGGTCTCTTCACAGATACGCAGTATTTT. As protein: CASSRGLFTDTQYF.

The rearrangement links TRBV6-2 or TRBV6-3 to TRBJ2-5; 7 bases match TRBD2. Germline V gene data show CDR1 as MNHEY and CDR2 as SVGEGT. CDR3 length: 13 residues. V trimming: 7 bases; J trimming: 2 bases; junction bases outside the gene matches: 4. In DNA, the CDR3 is TGTGCCAGCACGCGGGGGTCGCAAGAGACCCAGTACTTC. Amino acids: CASTRGSQETQYF.

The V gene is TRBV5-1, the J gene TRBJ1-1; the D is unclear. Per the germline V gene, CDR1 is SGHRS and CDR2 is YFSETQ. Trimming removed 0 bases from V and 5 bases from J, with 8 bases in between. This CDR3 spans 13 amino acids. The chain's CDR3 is CASSLETGTEAFF. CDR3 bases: TGCGCCAGCAGCTTGGAGACGGGGACTGAAGCTTTCTTT.

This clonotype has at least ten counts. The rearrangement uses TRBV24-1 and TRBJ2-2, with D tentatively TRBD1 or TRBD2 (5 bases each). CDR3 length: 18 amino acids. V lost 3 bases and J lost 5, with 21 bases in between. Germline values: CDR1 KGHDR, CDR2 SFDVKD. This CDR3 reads CATSDPNWGSWGTGELFF. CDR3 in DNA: TGTGCCACCAGTGATCCCAACTGGGGTTCGTGGGGGACCGGGGAGCTGTTTTTT.

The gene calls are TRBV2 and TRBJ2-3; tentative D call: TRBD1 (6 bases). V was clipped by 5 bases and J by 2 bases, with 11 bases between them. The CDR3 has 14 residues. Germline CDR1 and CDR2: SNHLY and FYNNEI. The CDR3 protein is CASSQGTLTDTQYF. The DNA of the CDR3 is TGTGCCAGCAGTCAGGGGACCCTCACAGATACGCAGTATTTT.

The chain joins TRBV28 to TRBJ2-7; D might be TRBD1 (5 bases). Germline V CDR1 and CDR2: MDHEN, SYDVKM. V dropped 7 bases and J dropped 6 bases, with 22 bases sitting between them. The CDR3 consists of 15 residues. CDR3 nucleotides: TGTGCCAGCATCGAAGGGGCAGTAAATCCGGCCGAGCAGTACTTC. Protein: CASIEGAVNPAEQYF.

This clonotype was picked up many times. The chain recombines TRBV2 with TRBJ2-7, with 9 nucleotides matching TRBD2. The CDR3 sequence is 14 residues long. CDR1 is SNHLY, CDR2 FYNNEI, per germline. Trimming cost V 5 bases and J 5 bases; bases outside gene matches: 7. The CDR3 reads CASSYSGSGHEQYF. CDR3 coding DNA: TGTGCCAGCAGTTATAGCGGGAGCGGGCACGAGCAGTACTTC.

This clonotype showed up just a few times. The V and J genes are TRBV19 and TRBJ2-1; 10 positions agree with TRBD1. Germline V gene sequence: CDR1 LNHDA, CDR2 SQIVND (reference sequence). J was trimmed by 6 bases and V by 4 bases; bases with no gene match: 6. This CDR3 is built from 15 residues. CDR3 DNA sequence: TGTGCCAGTAGTACCACCGGGACAGGGGTCAATGAGCAGTTCTTC. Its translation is CASSTTGTGVNEQFF.

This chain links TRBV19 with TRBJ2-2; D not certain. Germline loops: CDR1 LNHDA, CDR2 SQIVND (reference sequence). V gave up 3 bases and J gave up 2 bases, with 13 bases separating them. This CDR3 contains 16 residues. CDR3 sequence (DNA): TGTGCCAGTAGTATCCGCCCGGGTCTAAACACCGGGGAGCTGTTTTTT. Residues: CASSIRPGLNTGELFF.

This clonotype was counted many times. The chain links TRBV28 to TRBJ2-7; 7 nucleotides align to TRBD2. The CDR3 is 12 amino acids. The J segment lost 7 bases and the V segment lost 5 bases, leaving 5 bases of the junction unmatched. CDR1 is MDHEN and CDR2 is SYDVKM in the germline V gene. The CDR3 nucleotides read TGTGCCAGCAGTCCTGGGGAGGGAGAGCAGTACTTC. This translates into CASSPGEGEQYF.

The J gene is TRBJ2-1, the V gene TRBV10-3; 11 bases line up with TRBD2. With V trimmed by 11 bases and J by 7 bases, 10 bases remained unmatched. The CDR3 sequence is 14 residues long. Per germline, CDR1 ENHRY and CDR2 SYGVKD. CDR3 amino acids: CAHHSGRAGNEQFF. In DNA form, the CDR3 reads TGTGCCCACCATAGCGGGAGGGCAGGGAATGAGCAGTTCTTC.

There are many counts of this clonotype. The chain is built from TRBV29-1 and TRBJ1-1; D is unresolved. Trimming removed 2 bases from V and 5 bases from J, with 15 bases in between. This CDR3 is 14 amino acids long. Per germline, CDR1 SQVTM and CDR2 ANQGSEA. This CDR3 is CSVEHEAGRTEAFF. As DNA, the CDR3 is TGCAGCGTTGAACACGAGGCAGGACGGACTGAAGCTTTCTTT.

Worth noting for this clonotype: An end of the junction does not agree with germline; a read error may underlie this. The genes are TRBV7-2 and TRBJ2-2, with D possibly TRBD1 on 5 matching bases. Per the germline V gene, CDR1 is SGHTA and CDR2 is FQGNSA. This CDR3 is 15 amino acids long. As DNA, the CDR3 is TGTGCCAGCAGATTAGCTCTGCAGGGCGCCGGGGAGCTGTTTTTT. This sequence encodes CASRLALQGAGELFF.

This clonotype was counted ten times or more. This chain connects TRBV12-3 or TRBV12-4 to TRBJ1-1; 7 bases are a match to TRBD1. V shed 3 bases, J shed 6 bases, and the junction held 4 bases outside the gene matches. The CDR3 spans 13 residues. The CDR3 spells CASSLRGRAEAFF. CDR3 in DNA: TGTGCCAGCAGTTTGAGGGGGCGGGCTGAAGCTTTCTTT.

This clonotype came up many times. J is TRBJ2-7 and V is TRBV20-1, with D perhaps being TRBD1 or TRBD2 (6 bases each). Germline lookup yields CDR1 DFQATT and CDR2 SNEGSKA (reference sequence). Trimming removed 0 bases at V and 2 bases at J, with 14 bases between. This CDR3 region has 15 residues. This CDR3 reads CSARDGGGTPYEQYF. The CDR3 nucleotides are TGCAGTGCTAGAGATGGGGGCGGGACTCCCTACGAGCAGTACTTC.

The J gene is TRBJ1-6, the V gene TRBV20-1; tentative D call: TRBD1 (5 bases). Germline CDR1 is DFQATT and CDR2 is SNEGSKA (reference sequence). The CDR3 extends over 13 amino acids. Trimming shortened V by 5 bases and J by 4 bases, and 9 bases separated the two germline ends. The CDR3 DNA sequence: TGCAGTGCTGGGGGTCTTTATAATTCACCCCTCCACTTT. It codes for CSAGGLYNSPLHF.

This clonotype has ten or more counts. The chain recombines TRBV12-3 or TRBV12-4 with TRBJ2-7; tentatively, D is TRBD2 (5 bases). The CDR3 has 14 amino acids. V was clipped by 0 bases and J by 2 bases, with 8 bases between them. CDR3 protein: CASSLATRAYEQYF. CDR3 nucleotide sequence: TGTGCCAGCAGTTTAGCGACGAGGGCCTACGAGCAGTACTTC.

CDR3 protein: CASSLWTEPDTQYF. As DNA, the CDR3 is TGTGCCAGCTCCCTCTGGACAGAGCCAGATACGCAGTATTTT. The V call is TRBV18, the J call TRBJ2-3; TRBD1 might be the D (6 bases). V lost 6 bases and J lost 4, with 14 bases in between. CDR1 and CDR2 (germline): KGHSH, LQKENI. This CDR3 spans 14 amino acids.

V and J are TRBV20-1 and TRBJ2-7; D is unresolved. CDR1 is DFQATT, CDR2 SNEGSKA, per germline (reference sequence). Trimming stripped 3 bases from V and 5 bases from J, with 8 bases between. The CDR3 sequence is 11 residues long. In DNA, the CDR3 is TGCAGTGCTAGTGAAGGGAACGAGCAGTACTTC. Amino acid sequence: CSASEGNEQYF.

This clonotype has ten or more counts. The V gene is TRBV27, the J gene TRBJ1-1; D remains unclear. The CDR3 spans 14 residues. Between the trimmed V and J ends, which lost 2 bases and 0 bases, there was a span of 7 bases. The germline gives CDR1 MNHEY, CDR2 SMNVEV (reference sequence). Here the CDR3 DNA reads TGTGCCAGCAGTTTAGCCAGTGTGAACACTGAAGCTTTCTTT. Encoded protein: CASSLASVNTEAFF.

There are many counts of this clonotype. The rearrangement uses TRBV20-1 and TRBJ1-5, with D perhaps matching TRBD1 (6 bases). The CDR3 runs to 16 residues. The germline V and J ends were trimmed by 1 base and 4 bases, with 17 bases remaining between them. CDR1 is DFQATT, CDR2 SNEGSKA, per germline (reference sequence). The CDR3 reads CSARAPRGGANQPQHF. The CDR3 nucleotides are TGCAGTGCTAGAGCGCCCCGTGGGGGGGCGAATCAGCCCCAGCATTTT.

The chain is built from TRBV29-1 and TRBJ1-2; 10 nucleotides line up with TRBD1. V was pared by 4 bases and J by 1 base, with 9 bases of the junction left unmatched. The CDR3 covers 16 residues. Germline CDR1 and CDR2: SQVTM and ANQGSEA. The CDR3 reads CSVGGGQGTINYGYTF. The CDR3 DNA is TGCAGCGTTGGGGGGGGACAGGGGACGATTAACTATGGCTACACCTTC.

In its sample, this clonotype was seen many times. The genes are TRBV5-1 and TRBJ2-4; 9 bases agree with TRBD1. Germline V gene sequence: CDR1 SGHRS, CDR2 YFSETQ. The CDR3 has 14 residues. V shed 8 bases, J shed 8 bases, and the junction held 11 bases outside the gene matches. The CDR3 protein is CASPGTGFDYIQYF. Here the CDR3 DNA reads TGCGCCAGTCCCGGGACAGGGTTCGATTACATTCAGTACTTC.

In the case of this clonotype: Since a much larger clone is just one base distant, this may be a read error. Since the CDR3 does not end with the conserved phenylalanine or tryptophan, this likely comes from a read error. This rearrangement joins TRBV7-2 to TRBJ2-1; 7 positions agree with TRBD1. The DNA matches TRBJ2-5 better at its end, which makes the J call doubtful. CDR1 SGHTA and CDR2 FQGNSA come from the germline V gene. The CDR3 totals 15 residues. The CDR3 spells CASSRPTGSQETQYI. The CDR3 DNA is TGTGCCAGCAGCCGACCGACAGGGTCCCAAGAGACCCAGTACATC.

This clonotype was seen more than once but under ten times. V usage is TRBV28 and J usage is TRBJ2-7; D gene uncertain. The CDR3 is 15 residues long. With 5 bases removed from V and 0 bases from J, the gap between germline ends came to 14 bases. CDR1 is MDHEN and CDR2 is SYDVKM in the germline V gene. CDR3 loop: CASSLPAGPSYEQYF. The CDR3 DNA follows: TGTGCCAGCAGTCTACCAGCCGGGCCCTCCTACGAGCAGTACTTC.